This T cell receptor beta chain was captured by sequencing in a study of tumor-infiltrating lymphocytes in primary liver carcinoma. Study-level results: The top-250-clone fraction was significantly higher in tumors than in blood (p = 0.039). Less overlap was seen in tumor-adjacent and tumor-blood pairs than in tumor region pairs. Among top clones, only about 7-24% appeared in all five tumor regions.

In regard to this clonotype: Its antigen is not identified. The junction shows a germline mismatch at one end, possibly a read error.

TCR beta cDNA came from roughly 550 ng total RNA, primed with a constant-region primer. Researchers made the TCR beta libraries by running three nested multiplex PCR rounds with slightly modified ARM-PCR. For around 10 cycles apiece, the opening two PCR rounds ran with TRBV1-TRBV30 forward primers and a C-beta reverse primer. One entry per CDR3 protein, called by TCRdb with MiXCR from the multiplex PCR reads. Here the sample spans about 50,000 distinct CDR3 sequences, around 73% being singletons. This CDR3 has 15 residues. The germline gives CDR1 SGHRS, CDR2 YFSETQ. Investigators took RNA and DNA out together from roughly 21-30 mg of unsorted bulk tissue. Patients underwent resection of primary liver carcinoma.

The gene calls are TRBV5-1 and TRBJ2-1, with 9 positions matching TRBD2. Sequencing was done on a sample of liver tumor tissue from sampling region 5. Subset specified: tumor region T5, tumor centre. The sequence was collected from a man aged 35-49 years with primary liver carcinoma and hepatitis B virus infection. Written as DNA, the CDR3 is TGCGTCAGCAGCCCTTCCAGCGGGAGGAGCTATGAGCCGTTCTTC. Translation gives CVSSPSSGRSYEPFF.